The TCR beta chain under discussion was sequenced for a study of T cell repertoires in cytomegalovirus infection. TCRdb fed the reads into MiXCR, producing one record per CDR3 protein. The sample yields roughly 920,000 distinct CDR3 sequences, around a third seen once. The CDR3 is 15 residues long. From germline, CDR1 is SGHKS and CDR2 YYEKEE (reference sequence). With 6 bases removed from V and 0 bases from J, the gap between germline ends came to 12 bases. The table lists this clonotype with a few counts. Its antigen is still unknown. The sequencing here drew on cultured CD8+ T cells from PBMCs, taken from culture after CMV antigen stimulation. The TCR originated in a human donor in good health (CMV status not recorded). Some clones in this sample may be carry-over from other donors' samples. The chain is built from TRBV5-5 and TRBJ2-2, with D perhaps matching TRBD1 (6 bases). CDR3 residues: CASTPGTTNTGELFF. DNA of the CDR3: TGTGCCAGCACCCCCGGGACAACGAACACCGGGGAGCTGTTTTTT.